This TCR beta chain was profiled in a study of blood T cell repertoires in COVID-19. The overall study: Samples taken during acute and convalescent COVID-19 were collected in the United States, Italy and Spain.

The CDR3 is made up of 16 amino acids. V was pared by 3 bases and J by 5 bases, with 9 bases of the junction left unmatched. Germline V gene data show CDR1 as ENHRY and CDR2 as SYGVKD. In the original processing: Amplification from reference gene primers served as the basis for estimated nucleated cell counts. Repertoires were generated with immunoSEQ multiplex PCR, while TCRdb's copy carries only in-frame clones and drops some. The DNA was the basis for D and trimming; V, J and clone size are from that table. The sample comprises approximately 190,000 clones, roughly 85% of which are singletons, and around a fifth rests with the top ten.

The chain carries TRBV10-3 and TRBJ2-7, with 11 bases that match TRBD2. This TCR came from a man aged 55 to 70 with active or convalescent COVID-19. The sequencing input was peripheral blood. The CDR3 DNA reads as TGTGCCATCAGTGATGGGACGACTAGCGGGGCCCACGAGCAGTACTTC. Encoded protein: CAISDGTTSGAHEQYF.